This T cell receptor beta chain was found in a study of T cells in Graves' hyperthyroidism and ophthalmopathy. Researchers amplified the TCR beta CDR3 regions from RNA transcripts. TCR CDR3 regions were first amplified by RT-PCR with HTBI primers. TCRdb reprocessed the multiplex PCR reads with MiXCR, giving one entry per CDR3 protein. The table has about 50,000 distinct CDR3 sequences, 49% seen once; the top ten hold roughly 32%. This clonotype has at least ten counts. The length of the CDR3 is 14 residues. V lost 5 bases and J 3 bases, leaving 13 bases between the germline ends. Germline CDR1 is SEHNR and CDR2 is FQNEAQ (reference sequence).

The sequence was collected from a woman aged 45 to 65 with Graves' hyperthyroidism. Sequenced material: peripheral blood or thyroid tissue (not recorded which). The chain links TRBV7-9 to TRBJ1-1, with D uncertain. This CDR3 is CASSEGPTDTEAFF. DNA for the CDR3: TGTGCCAGCAGCGAAGGGCCCACCGACACTGAAGCTTTCTTT.